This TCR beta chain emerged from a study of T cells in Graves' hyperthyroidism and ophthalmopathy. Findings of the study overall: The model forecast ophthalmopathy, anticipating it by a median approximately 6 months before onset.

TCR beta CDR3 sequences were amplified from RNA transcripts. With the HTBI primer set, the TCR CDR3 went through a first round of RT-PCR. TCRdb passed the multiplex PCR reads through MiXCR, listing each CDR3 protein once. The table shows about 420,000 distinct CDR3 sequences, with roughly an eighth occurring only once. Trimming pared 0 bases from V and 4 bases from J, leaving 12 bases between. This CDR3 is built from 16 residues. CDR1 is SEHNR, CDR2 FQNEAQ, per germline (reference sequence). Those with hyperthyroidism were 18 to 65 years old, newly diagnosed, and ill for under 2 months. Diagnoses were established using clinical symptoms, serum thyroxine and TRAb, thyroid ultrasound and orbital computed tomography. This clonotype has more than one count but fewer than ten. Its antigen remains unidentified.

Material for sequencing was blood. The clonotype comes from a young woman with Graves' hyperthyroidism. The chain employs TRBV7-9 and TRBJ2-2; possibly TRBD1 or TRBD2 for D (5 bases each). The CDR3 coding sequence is TGTGCCAGCAGCTTAGCTGGGACGGGCGGCACCGGGGAGCTGTTTTTT. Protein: CASSLAGTGGTGELFF. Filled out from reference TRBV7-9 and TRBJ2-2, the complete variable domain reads DTGVSQNPRHKITKRGQNVTFRCDPISEHNRLYWYRQTLGQGPEFLTYFQNEAQLEKSRLLSDRFSAERPKGSFSTLEIQRTEQGDSAMYLCASSLAGTGGTGELFFGEGSRLTVL.